A single sample gave rise to the 12 T cell receptor beta chains below, sequenced in a study of beta chain features in type 1 diabetes. cDNA synthesis used the whole RNA isolate, giving expressed TCRB sequences. TCRdb keeps only in-frame clones here, not all; method: immunoSEQ multiplex PCR. The sample has approximately 250,000 clones; over 8.5% are singletons. The sample taken for sequencing was naive CD4+ T cells from blood. The source is a woman younger than 35 in good health.

Here the CDR3 reads CAWRRGGFNEQFF. The CDR3 DNA is TGTGCCTGGAGGCGGGGGGGATTCAATGAGCAGTTCTTC. This chain joins TRBV30 and TRBJ2-1; 9 nucleotides align to TRBD2. The CDR3 runs to 13 residues. The germline V gene has CDR1 GTSNPN and CDR2 SVGIG (reference sequence). V dropped 3 bases and J dropped 6; count of bases not matched to a gene: 3.

This clone was observed a few times. V and J are TRBV6-1 and TRBJ2-7; D call uncertain. Germline loops: CDR1 MNHNS, CDR2 SASEGT. With 7 bases removed from V and 4 bases from J, the gap between germline ends came to 8 bases. The CDR3 length is 11 residues. CDR3 in amino acids: CASTNWYEQYF. For the CDR3, the DNA is TGTGCCAGCACTAACTGGTACGAGCAGTACTTC.

V is TRBV18 and J is TRBJ2-7, with 10 bases identical to TRBD2. V gave up 3 bases and J gave up 2 bases; unmatched junction bases: 16. Germline CDR1 is KGHSH and CDR2 is LQKENI. The CDR3 is made up of 19 amino acids. The CDR3 region is CASSPRVGLAGVWTYEQYF. DNA of the CDR3: TGTGCCAGCTCACCCCGCGTTGGCCTAGCGGGAGTCTGGACCTACGAGCAGTACTTC.

There are a few counts of this clone. The V gene is TRBV14, the J gene TRBJ2-7; 15 positions match TRBD2. Germline V lookup: CDR1 SGHDN, CDR2 FVKESK. Germline trimming cut 3 bases from V and 3 bases from J; bases unmatched to any gene: 15. The CDR3 has 20 residues. This CDR3 reads CASSQTFGGLAGGPLYEQYF. The CDR3 DNA sequence: TGTGCCAGCAGCCAGACCTTCGGAGGACTAGCGGGGGGGCCACTCTACGAGCAGTACTTC.

This clone was observed many times. CDR3: CASSVGQGGPEAFF. DNA for the CDR3: TGTGCCAGCAGCGTAGGCCAGGGGGGTCCTGAAGCTTTCTTT. V usage is TRBV9 and J usage is TRBJ1-1; 7 bases are a match to TRBD1. The CDR3 is 14 amino acids. The V gene end was trimmed by 0 bases and the J gene end by 6 bases; junction bases not matched to a gene: 5. Germline values: CDR1 SGDLS, CDR2 YYNGEE. The entire variable domain, with the rest obtained from reference TRBV9 and TRBJ1-1, is as follows: DSGVTQTPKHLITATGQRVTLRCSPRSGDLSVYWYQQSLDQGLQFLIQYYNGEERAKGNILERFSAQQFPDLHSELNLSSLELGDSALYFCASSVGQGGPEAFFGQGTRLTVV.

In its sample, this clone was seen many times. This rearrangement joins TRBV5-4 to TRBJ2-3; the D gene is possibly TRBD1 (6 bases). V was clipped by 4 bases and J by 6 bases, with 12 bases between them. There are 13 residues in the CDR3. The V gene's germline CDR1 is SGHNT and CDR2 YYREEE (reference sequence). The CDR3 DNA is TGTGCCAGCAGCGGGGCAGGGGTGGATACGCAGTATTTT. This translates into CASSGAGVDTQYF.

The chain joins TRBV7-9 to TRBJ2-7; possibly TRBD2 for D (7 bases). Between the trimmed V and J ends, which lost 2 bases and 5 bases, there was a span of 19 bases. Looked up from germline, CDR1 is SEHNR and CDR2 is FQNEAQ (reference sequence). The CDR3 has 16 residues. The CDR3 loop is CASSLRGGGSFNEQYF. DNA for the CDR3: TGTGCCAGCAGCTTACGTGGGGGGGGCTCGTTCAACGAGCAGTACTTC.

The genes are TRBV5-1 and TRBJ1-1; D is ambiguous. The germline gives CDR1 SGHRS, CDR2 YFSETQ. With 0 bases removed from V and 10 bases from J, the gap between germline ends came to 16 bases. The CDR3 extends over 14 amino acids. This CDR3 is CASSLAEAGSRAFF. For the CDR3, the DNA is TGCGCCAGCAGCTTGGCGGAAGCCGGTAGCAGAGCTTTCTTT.

This chain connects TRBV28 to TRBJ2-7; 8 bases align to TRBD1. Per germline, CDR1 MDHEN and CDR2 SYDVKM. V trimming: 5 bases; J trimming: 2 bases; junction bases outside the gene matches: 5. CDR3 length equals 14 residues. CDR3 sequence: CASSEDRATYEQYF. CDR3 nucleotide sequence: TGTGCCAGCAGTGAGGACAGGGCTACCTACGAGCAGTACTTC.

This clone occurred a few times. Other nucleotide sequences from this sample produce the same CDR3. The chain recombines TRBV5-1 with TRBJ1-2, with D tentatively TRBD1 (6 bases). The CDR3 runs to 15 residues. Germline loops: CDR1 SGHRS, CDR2 YFSETQ. The ends were cut back, 0 bases at V and 3 bases at J, with 12 bases in the middle. The CDR3 DNA follows: TGCGCCAGCAGCTTGGGGACAGCCCGCGACTATGGCTACACCTTC. Residues: CASSLGTARDYGYTF.

The V and J genes are TRBV5-5 and TRBJ2-1, with 11 bases that match TRBD2. V trimming: 2 bases; J trimming: 1 base; junction bases outside the gene matches: 2. Germline CDR1 SGHKS, CDR2 YYEKEE (reference sequence). The length of the CDR3 is 16 residues. The CDR3 DNA reads as TGTGCCAGCAGCTTCGTAGCGGGAGGGTCCTACAATGAGCAGTTCTTC. As protein: CASSFVAGGSYNEQFF. Looking up the rest from reference TRBV5-5 and TRBJ2-1 gives the full variable domain: DAGVTQSPTHLIKTRGQQVTLRCSPISGHKSVSWYQQVLGQGPQFIFQYYEKEERGRGNFPDRFSARQFPNYSSELNVNALLLGDSALYLCASSFVAGGSYNEQFFGPGTRLTVL.

The chain uses TRBV13 and TRBJ2-3; D is perhaps TRBD1 (6 bases). The CDR3 has 16 amino acids. CDR1 and CDR2 from the germline V gene are PRHDT and FYEKMQ (reference sequence). V gave up 5 bases and J gave up 3 bases, with 18 bases separating them. CDR3: CASSTRTALITDTQYF. The CDR3 nucleotides are TGTGCCAGCAGCACACGGACAGCCCTTATAACAGATACGCAGTATTTT.